Only a few counts were recorded for the clone carrying this T cell receptor (beta chain). This sample is drawn from a study of technical replicates of blood from several donors. The data were produced by immunoSEQ multiplex PCR, yet TCRdb's version contains in-frame clones alone and is incomplete. Among over 55,000 clones listed, more than 75% were seen once. Germline CDR1 reads SNHLY; CDR2 reads FYNNEI. V was trimmed by 7 bases and J by 6 bases, leaving 10 bases between them. CDR3 length equals 11 residues. This receptor was obtained from a human donor in good health. Some clones in this sample may be carry-over from other donors' samples. The sequenced material came from PBMCs. The chain links TRBV2 to TRBJ2-7; the D gene is possibly TRBD1 (5 bases). DNA of the CDR3: TGTGCCAGCACAGGGAACAGCGAGCAGTACTTC. Protein: CASTGNSEQYF.